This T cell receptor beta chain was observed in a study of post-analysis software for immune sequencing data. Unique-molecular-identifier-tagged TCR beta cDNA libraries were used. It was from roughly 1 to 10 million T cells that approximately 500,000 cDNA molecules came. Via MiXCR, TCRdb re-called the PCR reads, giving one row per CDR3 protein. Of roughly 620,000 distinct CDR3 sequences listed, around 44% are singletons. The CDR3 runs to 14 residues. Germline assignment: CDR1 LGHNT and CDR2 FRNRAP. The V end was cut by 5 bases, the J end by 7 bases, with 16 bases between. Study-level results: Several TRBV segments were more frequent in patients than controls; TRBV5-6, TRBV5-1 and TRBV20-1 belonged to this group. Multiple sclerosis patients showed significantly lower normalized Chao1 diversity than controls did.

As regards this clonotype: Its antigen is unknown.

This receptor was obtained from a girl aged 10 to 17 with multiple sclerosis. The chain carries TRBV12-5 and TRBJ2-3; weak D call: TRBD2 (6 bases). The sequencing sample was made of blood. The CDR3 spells CASGPPAAGNTQYF. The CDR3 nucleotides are TGTGCTAGTGGTCCCCCGGCGGCGGGAAATACGCAGTATTTT.